The 9 T cell receptor beta chains presented below share a single source sample, sequenced in a study of blood T cell repertoires in COVID-19. Sequencing was performed with immunoSEQ multiplex PCR; in TCRdb, only in-frame clones are kept and a portion is missing. Of 300,000 to 450,000 clones in the sample, about four fifths were seen once. Sequencing used peripheral blood. These TCRs come from a human donor with acute or convalescent COVID-19. The donor label of this sample is uncertain.

V gene TRBV4-1 combines with J gene TRBJ2-3, with a tentative D call TRBD2 (6 bases). The germline V gene has CDR1 MGHRA and CDR2 YSYEKL. There are 17 residues in the CDR3. Between the trimmed V and J ends, which lost 0 bases and 5 bases, there was a span of 18 bases. CDR3 DNA: TGCGCCAGCAGCCAAGAAAGGGAGGCAGGGACGAGAGATACGCAGTATTTT. This codes for CASSQEREAGTRDTQYF.

This clone was seen a few times. The chain combines TRBV7-9 with TRBJ1-4; D is unclear. The CDR3 totals 11 residues. Between the trimmed V and J ends, which lost 5 bases and 7 bases, there was a span of 5 bases. Germline assignment: CDR1 SEHNR and CDR2 FQNEAQ (reference sequence). CDR3 in amino acids: CASSQIEKLFF. The CDR3 region has the DNA TGTGCCAGCAGCCAGATTGAAAAACTGTTTTTT.

The CDR3 DNA reads TGTGCCAGCTCAAGGGAGCCGAGGGCCAACGTCCTGACTTTC. Protein: CASSREPRANVLTF. The V gene is TRBV27, the J gene TRBJ2-6; D perhaps matches TRBD2 (5 bases). Germline assignment: CDR1 MNHEY and CDR2 SMNVEV (reference sequence). Trimming removed 8 bases from V and 5 bases from J, with 13 bases in between. This CDR3 has 14 residues. Filled out from reference TRBV27 and TRBJ2-6, the complete variable domain reads EAQVTQNPRYLITVTGKKLTVTCSQNMNHEYMSWYRQDPGLGLRQIYYSMNVEVTDKGDVPEGYKVSRKEKRNFPLILESPSPNQTSLYFCASSREPRANVLTFGAGSRLTVL.

This clone was counted once. J is TRBJ2-1 and V is TRBV7-8; TRBD2 might be the D (5 bases). The CDR3 spans 14 residues. V dropped 3 bases and J dropped 5 bases, with 11 bases sitting between them. Per the germline V gene, CDR1 is SGHVS and CDR2 is FQNEAQ. CDR3 nucleotides: TGTGCCAGCAGCTTCCTAAGTAGCGACAATGAGCAGTTCTTC. Translation: CASSFLSSDNEQFF.

This clone was picked up a small number of times. This sequence joins TRBV7-2 and TRBJ1-2, with D possibly being TRBD1 (5 bases). Germline V CDR1 and CDR2: SGHTA, FQGNSA. Trimming left V 5 bases short and J 4 bases short, with 14 bases between. The CDR3 consists of 14 residues. CDR3 coding DNA: TGTGCCAGCAGCGTGTCTACAGGAGTCTATGGCTACACCTTC. This encodes CASSVSTGVYGYTF.

The chain is built from TRBV3-1 (or the pseudogene TRBV3-2) and TRBJ1-1; D remains ambiguous. V gave up 5 bases and J gave up 2 bases, with 12 bases separating them. This CDR3 is built from 14 residues. Germline V gene data show CDR1 as LGHDT and CDR2 as YNNKEL (reference sequence). The CDR3 protein is CASSSSWANTEAFF. The CDR3 DNA reads TGTGCCAGCAGCTCCTCATGGGCCAACACTGAAGCTTTCTTT.

The chain couples TRBV12-5 to TRBJ1-2; D remains unclear. In germline, CDR1 is LGHNT, CDR2 FRNRAP. V gave up 6 bases and J gave up 8 bases, with 25 bases separating them. There are 16 residues in the CDR3. CDR3 residues: CASGPPPGGSPGGYTF. The CDR3 DNA reads TGTGCTAGTGGCCCGCCCCCCGGCGGCAGCCCCGGCGGCTACACCTTC.

The chain is built from TRBV30 and TRBJ1-3; TRBD1 agrees at 7 bases. Germline V gene data show CDR1 as GTSNPN and CDR2 as SVGIG (reference sequence). V shed 8 bases, J shed 2 bases, and the junction held 3 bases outside the gene matches. The CDR3 spans 12 residues. CDR3 sequence: CAGGGTGNTIYF. CDR3 sequence (DNA): TGTGCCGGAGGGGGCACTGGAAACACCATATATTTT.

In this sample, this clone turned up once. The chain uses TRBV7-9 and TRBJ1-1; 7 bases line up with TRBD1. The ends lost 5 bases at V and 4 bases at J; junction bases unmatched: 10. Germline CDR1 reads SEHNR; CDR2 reads FQNEAQ (reference sequence). The length of the CDR3 is 15 residues. For the CDR3, the DNA is TGTGCCAGCAGCCCCGGGTTGAACAGGGGCACTGAAGCTTTCTTT. Amino acids: CASSPGLNRGTEAFF.